This passage covers 24 T cell receptor beta chains from one sample sequenced in a study of blood T cells in healthy people across ages. A sample-barcoded 5' primer and a J-beta primer mix were used in a second PCR of roughly 7 to 11 cycles. Each CDR3 protein is one row after TCRdb ran MiXCR on the 5' RACE reads. The table shows 700,000 to 850,000 distinct CDR3 sequences, with 30% to 45% occurring only once. Sample: blood. The origin of the receptors is a young man in good health.

The chain recombines TRBV4-1 with TRBJ1-2; 8 bases agree with TRBD1. Unmatched junction bases numbered 8, after V lost 0 bases and J lost 8 bases. The germline V gene has CDR1 MGHRA and CDR2 YSYEKL. The CDR3 spans 15 residues. The CDR3 loop reads CASSQEDREGQGYTF. CDR3 bases: TGCGCCAGCAGCCAAGAGGACAGGGAAGGACAGGGCTACACCTTC.

This clonotype was picked up a small number of times. The chain combines TRBV15 with TRBJ2-2; D remains unclear. V was pared by 0 bases and J by 0 bases, with 5 bases between. Germline CDR1 reads LNHNV; CDR2 reads YYDKDF (reference sequence). The CDR3 is 15 residues long. DNA of the CDR3: TGTGCCACCAGCAGAGATCGGGCGAACACCGGGGAGCTGTTTTTT. Translating it yields CATSRDRANTGELFF.

The chain combines TRBV6-5 with TRBJ1-2; 9 positions agree with TRBD1. The CDR3 is 16 residues long. CDR1 and CDR2 from the germline V gene are MNHEY and SVGAGI. V shed 2 bases and J 4 bases; nucleotides not matched to a gene: 8. The CDR3 coding sequence is TGTGCCAGCAGTTACAACGAACAGGGGGCTGGCTATGGCTACACCTTC. Amino acids: CASSYNEQGAGYGYTF.

The chain has TRBV6-1 and TRBJ2-5; possibly TRBD2 for D (6 bases). The end of the DNA is better explained by TRBJ2-7, so the J call may be wrong. Germline values: CDR1 MNHNS, CDR2 SASEGT. The CDR3 has 11 residues. CDR3 in amino acids: CASTRGVEQYF. The CDR3 DNA follows: TGTGCCAGCACACGCGGGGTCGAGCAGTACTTC.

This rearrangement joins TRBV12-3 or TRBV12-4 to TRBJ2-5; tentatively, D is TRBD1 (5 bases). The CDR3 covers 16 residues. Trimming shortened V by 4 bases and J by 2 bases, and 17 bases separated the two germline ends. The CDR3 loop reads CASSSPLQGGQETQYF. The CDR3 region has the DNA TGTGCCAGCAGTTCCCCCCTGCAGGGTGGGCAAGAGACCCAGTACTTC.

The CDR3 DNA is TGCAGTGCCCCCGGACTAGCGGTTTCCTACAATGAGCAGTTCTTC. Translated: CSAPGLAVSYNEQFF. The gene calls are TRBV20-1 and TRBJ2-1, with 10 bases matching TRBD2. Germline V gene data show CDR1 as DFQATT and CDR2 as SNEGSKA (reference sequence). Trimming cost V 6 bases and J 1 base; bases outside gene matches: 6. This CDR3 is built from 15 residues.

In this sample, this clonotype turned up many times. The V and J genes are TRBV5-1 and TRBJ2-1; D uncertain. CDR1 and CDR2 from the germline V gene are SGHRS and YFSETQ. The CDR3 is 16 amino acids. V lost 0 bases, J lost 1 base, and 11 bases lay in between. The CDR3 DNA follows: TGCGCCAGCAGCTTGGTCCCACAAAATTCCTACAATGAGCAGTTCTTC. This encodes CASSLVPQNSYNEQFF.

This clonotype was detected a few times. The chain has TRBV4-3 and TRBJ1-1; the D is unclear. The CDR3 has 17 amino acids. CDR1 LGHNA and CDR2 YSLEER come from the germline V gene. The germline V and J ends were trimmed by 1 base and 2 bases, with 17 bases remaining between them. CDR3 loop: CASSQGARVGINTEAFF. Written as DNA, the CDR3 is TGCGCCAGCAGCCAAGGAGCGAGGGTAGGGATTAACACTGAAGCTTTCTTT.

The CDR3: CASRKDRGYEQYF. CDR3 DNA: TGTGCCAGCAGAAAGGACAGGGGCTACGAGCAGTACTTC. This sequence joins TRBV10-3 and TRBJ2-7; 9 positions agree with TRBD1. V lost 10 bases, J lost 3 bases, and 7 bases stayed unmatched. Germline CDR1 is ENHRY and CDR2 is SYGVKD. CDR3 length equals 13 residues.

As to this clonotype: This clone may be a read error of a much larger clone one base away. The chain employs TRBV12-3 or TRBV12-4 and TRBJ1-2; 8 bases are shared with TRBD1. The CDR3 is 14 amino acids. The CDR3 DNA reads as TGTGCCAGCAGTTTTGGGACAGGCGACTATGGCCACACCTTC. Amino acids: CASSFGTGDYGHTF.

This rearrangement joins TRBV30 to TRBJ1-1; D ambiguous. In germline, CDR1 is GTSNPN, CDR2 SVGIG (reference sequence). Trimming pared 8 bases from V and 0 bases from J, leaving 19 bases between. The CDR3 is 15 residues long. CDR3 sequence (DNA): TGTGCCGGCAGACTATTAGCCGGGGTGAACACTGAAGCTTTCTTT. Amino acid sequence: CAGRLLAGVNTEAFF.

The rearrangement links TRBV6-2 or TRBV6-3 to TRBJ2-2; TRBD2 is a possible D gene (5 bases). Trimming stripped 10 bases from V and 1 base from J, with 10 bases between. The CDR3 covers 13 residues. The V gene's germline CDR1 is MNHEY and CDR2 SVGEGT. This chain's CDR3 is CATRGLNTGELFF. CDR3 nucleotide sequence: TGTGCCACTCGGGGTCTGAACACCGGGGAGCTGTTTTTT.

The J gene is TRBJ2-5, the V gene TRBV6-9; TRBD2 might be the D (5 bases). The J call may be in error: the DNA end matches TRBJ2-7 better. Germline CDR1 is MNHGY and CDR2 is SVAAGI. The CDR3 consists of 14 residues. CDR3 loop: CASSYSQRSYEQYF. As DNA, the CDR3 is TGTGCCAGCAGTTATTCTCAGCGGTCATACGAGCAGTACTTC.

This clonotype was counted between two and nine times. The V call is TRBV7-2, the J call TRBJ2-6; unclear D gene. Trimming pared 1 base from V and 4 bases from J, leaving 8 bases between. Germline CDR1 and CDR2: SGHTA and FQGNSA. The CDR3 extends over 15 amino acids. Here the CDR3 DNA reads TGTGCCAGCAGCTTAGTCGGACCCGGGGCCAACGTCCTGACTTTC. Amino acids: CASSLVGPGANVLTF.

This clonotype came up many times. V gene TRBV9 combines with J gene TRBJ2-1; D is perhaps TRBD2 (7 bases). CDR3 length: 15 amino acids. CDR1 is SGDLS and CDR2 is YYNGEE in the germline V gene. V lost 6 bases and J 0 bases, leaving 13 bases between the germline ends. CDR3 bases: TGTGCCAGCACCCCGGGGGGCAACTCCTACAATGAGCAGTTCTTC. Encoded protein: CASTPGGNSYNEQFF.

The chain joins TRBV11-2 to TRBJ2-4; tentative D call: TRBD2 (7 bases). V was shortened by 8 bases and J by 2 bases, with 28 bases between the two germline ends. The CDR3 extends over 19 amino acids. Germline loops: CDR1 SGHAT, CDR2 FQNNGV. The CDR3 bases are TGTGCCAGCCTTCCATCCTCGGCCGCGGGGGCAAAGACCAAAAACATTCAGTACTTC. The encoded protein is CASLPSSAAGAKTKNIQYF.

This clonotype was recorded a few times. The chain is built from TRBV20-1 and TRBJ2-5; no reliable D call. Germline values: CDR1 DFQATT, CDR2 SNEGSKA (reference sequence). V was trimmed by 5 bases and J by 0 bases, leaving 10 bases between them. The CDR3 spans 13 residues. In DNA, the CDR3 is TGCAGTGCTGTCTCCGGGTACCAAGAGACCCAGTACTTC. Translating gives CSAVSGYQETQYF.

This clonotype has a handful of counts. The chain is built from TRBV6-2 or TRBV6-3 and TRBJ2-1; 7 nucleotides match TRBD1. The CDR3 loop spans 16 amino acids. Germline V gives CDR1 MNHEY, CDR2 SVGEGT. The ends lost 0 bases at V and 2 bases at J; junction bases unmatched: 4. CDR3 DNA: TGTGCCAGCAGTTACTCTCGGGACAGCCCCTACAATGAGCAGTTCTTC. This sequence encodes CASSYSRDSPYNEQFF.

The chain uses TRBV9 and TRBJ1-3; possible D gene TRBD1, 5 bases. This CDR3 region has 17 residues. Germline lookup yields CDR1 SGDLS and CDR2 YYNGEE. The V gene lost 0 bases and the J gene lost 0 bases, with 13 bases spanning the gap. CDR3 sequence: CASSVGGDSSSGNTIYF. The CDR3 DNA follows: TGTGCCAGCAGCGTAGGAGGGGACTCATCCTCTGGAAACACCATATATTTT.

The chain uses TRBV29-1 and TRBJ1-1; D is undetermined. V was shortened by 4 bases and J by 0 bases, with 12 bases between the two germline ends. Germline V gene data show CDR1 as SQVTM and CDR2 as ANQGSEA. The CDR3 covers 14 residues. The CDR3 is CSVALRSMNTEAFF. For the CDR3, the DNA is TGCAGCGTTGCGTTGCGGAGCATGAACACTGAAGCTTTCTTT.

CDR3 residues: CASSQEERTDTQYF. In DNA form, the CDR3 reads TGTGCCAGCAGCCAAGAGGAACGAACAGATACGCAGTATTTT. This rearrangement joins TRBV4-2 to TRBJ2-3, with D uncertain. The CDR3 totals 14 residues. Germline V gene lookup returns CDR1 LGHNA and CDR2 YNFKEQ. V was pared by 0 bases and J by 3 bases, with 7 bases between.

This clonotype was detected only once. CDR3 DNA: TGTGCCAGCAGCCAAAACAGGGATACTCATTCGCTGTCGCGAGCTTTCTTT. It codes for CASSQNRDTHSLSRAFF. This chain links TRBV4-2 with TRBJ1-1, with a tentative D call TRBD1 (6 bases). The CDR3 is made up of 17 amino acids. Germline CDR1 reads LGHNA; CDR2 reads YNFKEQ. Trimming cost V 2 bases and J 10 bases, with 26 bases left between them.

The rearrangement links TRBV25-1 to TRBJ1-5, with D hard to call. The CDR3 is 14 amino acids. Germline-derived CDR1 and CDR2 are MGHDK and SYGVNS. V lost 6 bases to trimming and J lost 4 bases, with 13 bases between them. CDR3 residues: CASRRYGENQPQHF. Here the CDR3 DNA reads TGTGCCAGCAGACGCTACGGGGAAAATCAGCCCCAGCATTTT.

The gene calls are TRBV15 and TRBJ2-1; 10 bases are a match to TRBD2. Germline V gives CDR1 LNHNV, CDR2 YYDKDF (reference sequence). This CDR3 has 22 residues. With V trimmed by 0 bases and J by 0 bases, 17 bases remained unmatched. The CDR3 loop is CATSRDRLAGANSRGSYNEQFF. CDR3 nucleotides: TGTGCCACCAGCAGAGATCGGCTAGCGGGGGCTAACTCACGGGGCTCCTACAATGAGCAGTTCTTC.